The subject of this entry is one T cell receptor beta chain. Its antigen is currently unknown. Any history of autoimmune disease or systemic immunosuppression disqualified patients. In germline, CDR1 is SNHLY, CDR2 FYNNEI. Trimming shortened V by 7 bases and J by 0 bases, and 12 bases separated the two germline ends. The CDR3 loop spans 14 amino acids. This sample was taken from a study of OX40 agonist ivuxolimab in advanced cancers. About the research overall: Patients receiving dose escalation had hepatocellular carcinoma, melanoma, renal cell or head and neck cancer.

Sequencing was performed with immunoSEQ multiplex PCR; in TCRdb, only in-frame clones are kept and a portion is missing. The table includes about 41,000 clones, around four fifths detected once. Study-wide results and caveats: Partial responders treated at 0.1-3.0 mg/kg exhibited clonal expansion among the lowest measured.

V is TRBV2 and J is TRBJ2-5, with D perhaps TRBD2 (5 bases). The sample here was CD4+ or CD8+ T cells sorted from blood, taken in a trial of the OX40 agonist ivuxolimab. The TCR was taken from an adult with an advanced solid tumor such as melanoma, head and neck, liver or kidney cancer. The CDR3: CASIPWEYQETQYF. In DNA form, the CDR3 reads TGTGCCAGCATACCTTGGGAGTACCAAGAGACCCAGTACTTC.